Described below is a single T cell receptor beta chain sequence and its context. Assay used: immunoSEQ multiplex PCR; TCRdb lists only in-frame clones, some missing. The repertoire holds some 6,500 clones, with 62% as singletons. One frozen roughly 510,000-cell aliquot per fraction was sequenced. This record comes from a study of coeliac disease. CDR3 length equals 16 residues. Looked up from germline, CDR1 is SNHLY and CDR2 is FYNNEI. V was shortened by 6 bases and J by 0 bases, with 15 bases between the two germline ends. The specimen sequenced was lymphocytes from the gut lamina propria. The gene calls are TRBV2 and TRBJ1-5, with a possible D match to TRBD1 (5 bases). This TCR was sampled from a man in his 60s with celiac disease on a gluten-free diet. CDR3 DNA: TGTGCCAGCAGGGCCCTGGGGGGGACTAGCAATCAGCCCCAGCATTTT. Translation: CASRALGGTSNQPQHF.